Following are 9 T cell receptor beta chains from one sample sequenced in a study of OX40 agonist ivuxolimab in advanced cancers. Profiling relied on immunoSEQ multiplex PCR, and the TCRdb table lists in-frame clones only, not all of them. The sample comprises 40,000 or so clones, 82% of which are singletons, and less than 2.5% rests with the top ten. This sample comprised CD4+ or CD8+ T cells sorted from blood, obtained in a trial of the OX40 agonist ivuxolimab. The receptor set was obtained from an adult with an advanced solid tumor such as melanoma, head and neck, liver or kidney cancer.

The CDR3 loop reads CASSRSGRKETQYF. The CDR3 DNA sequence: TGCGCCAGCAGCCGCAGCGGGAGAAAAGAGACCCAGTACTTC. This rearrangement joins TRBV5-1 to TRBJ2-5; TRBD2 matches 8 bases. The germline gives CDR1 SGHRS, CDR2 YFSETQ. This CDR3 region has 14 residues. The J segment lost 3 bases and the V segment lost 4 bases, leaving 5 bases of the junction unmatched.

CDR3 nucleotides: TGTGCCAGCAGAGGCGACAGGTTGAAATCCTACGAGCAGTACTTC. Protein sequence: CASRGDRLKSYEQYF. The chain employs TRBV28 and TRBJ2-7, with D perhaps matching TRBD1 (6 bases). The CDR3 loop spans 15 amino acids. Trimming pared 6 bases from V and 1 base from J, leaving 16 bases between. The V gene's germline CDR1 is MDHEN and CDR2 SYDVKM.

The chain has TRBV5-1 and TRBJ2-3; tentative D call: TRBD2 (5 bases). Germline loops: CDR1 SGHRS, CDR2 YFSETQ. The length of the CDR3 is 15 residues. The ends were cut back, 1 base at V and 0 bases at J, with 9 bases in the middle. The CDR3: CASSLNGGSTDTQYF. Written as DNA, the CDR3 is TGCGCCAGCAGCTTGAATGGCGGGAGCACAGATACGCAGTATTTT.

This clone was detected only a few times. The chain uses TRBV2 and TRBJ2-7, with a tentative D call TRBD2 (6 bases). CDR3 length: 12 amino acids. Germline CDR1 is SNHLY and CDR2 is FYNNEI. The V end was cut by 7 bases, the J end by 3 bases, with 10 bases between. For the CDR3, the DNA is TGTGCCAGCACCCCGGAGGGCTACGAGCAGTACTTC. Translating it yields CASTPEGYEQYF.

V usage is TRBV2 and J usage is TRBJ2-3; no definite D call. The CDR3 contains 15 residues. Between the trimmed V and J ends, which lost 8 bases and 2 bases, there was a span of 17 bases. Germline V lookup: CDR1 SNHLY, CDR2 FYNNEI. CDR3 bases: TGTGCCAGCGGCATAGGGCTCCTACCCACAGATACGCAGTATTTT. Amino acids: CASGIGLLPTDTQYF.

This chain joins TRBV5-1 and TRBJ2-7; TRBD1 agrees at 11 bases. Trimming removed 4 bases from V and 7 bases from J; junction bases left unmatched: 7. There are 14 residues in the CDR3. CDR1 is SGHRS, CDR2 YFSETQ, per germline. The CDR3: CASSTGQGAREQYF. CDR3 nucleotide sequence: TGCGCCAGCAGCACTGGACAGGGGGCGCGGGAGCAGTACTTC.

This clone was seen once. The genes are TRBV7-9 and TRBJ1-5; TRBD1 is a possible D gene (6 bases). V lost 5 bases, J lost 5 bases, and 7 bases lay in between. Germline values: CDR1 SEHNR, CDR2 FQNEAQ (reference sequence). This CDR3 comprises 12 residues. The CDR3 bases are TGTGCCAGCAGCCCAGGGGATCAGCCCCAGCATTTT. Its translation: CASSPGDQPQHF.

The chain is built from TRBV9 and TRBJ2-7; a weak D match, TRBD2 (6 bases). V gave up 6 bases and J gave up 2 bases, with 15 bases separating them. This CDR3 is 14 amino acids long. CDR1 and CDR2 from the germline V gene are SGDLS and YYNGEE. The CDR3 nucleotides read TGTGCCAGCACTCAGGGACTTTACGCCTACGAGCAGTACTTC. It translates to CASTQGLYAYEQYF.

This clone has a handful of counts. The chain has TRBV18 and TRBJ1-1; tentative D call: TRBD1 (6 bases). From germline, CDR1 is KGHSH and CDR2 LQKENI. CDR3 length equals 15 residues. The V end lost 1 base, the J end lost 5 bases, and 14 bases lay between the germline ends. The DNA for the CDR3 is TGTGCCAGCTCACCACGTACCACAGGGTTGACTGAAGCTTTCTTT. Translating gives CASSPRTTGLTEAFF. Full variable domain (rest looked up from reference TRBV18 and TRBJ1-1): NAGVMQNPRHLVRRRGQEARLRCSPMKGHSHVYWYRQLPEEGLKFMVYLQKENIIDESGMPKERFSAEFPKEGPSILRIQQVVRGDSAAYFCASSPRTTGLTEAFFGQGTRLTVV.